Each of the 8 T cell receptor beta chains below was sequenced from the same sample in a study of response to subunit inactivated influenza vaccine. TCRdb re-analysed the RT-PCR reads in MiXCR, keeping a single row per CDR3 protein. This table holds hundreds of thousands of distinct CDR3 sequences, approximately 15% found once. Sequences were derived from PBMCs from blood, sampled 14 to 15 days before vaccination. Receptor source: a man aged 50 to 59 who received an inactivated influenza vaccine.

The gene calls are TRBV4-3 and TRBJ1-1, with TRBD1 as a possible D gene (5 bases). CDR1 LGHNA and CDR2 YSLEER come from the germline V gene. The CDR3 has 16 residues. Between the trimmed V and J ends, which lost 1 base and 0 bases, there was a span of 12 bases. CDR3 residues: CASSQVSGGLNTEAFF. CDR3 bases: TGCGCCAGCAGCCAAGTTTCTGGGGGGTTGAACACTGAAGCTTTCTTT.

This chain uses TRBV7-8 with TRBJ1-1; D is unresolved. The CDR3 is 15 amino acids. The V gene's germline CDR1 is SGHVS and CDR2 FQNEAQ. Trimming left V 5 bases short and J 2 bases short, with 15 bases between. CDR3 residues: CASSLLVGPNTEAFF. CDR3 bases: TGTGCCAGCAGCCTCCTCGTTGGACCTAACACTGAAGCTTTCTTT.

This clonotype appeared a few times. The V gene is TRBV28, the J gene TRBJ2-7; 8 nucleotides agree with TRBD2. From germline, CDR1 is MDHEN and CDR2 SYDVKM. The length of the CDR3 is 15 residues. The junction had 7 bases not matched to a gene; V was cut back by 3 bases and J by 3 bases. The DNA of the CDR3 is TGTGCCAGCAGTTTTCTCTGGCGGGGGGACTACGAGCAGTACTTC. Amino acids: CASSFLWRGDYEQYF.

This chain joins TRBV7-2 and TRBJ2-5; 11 bases line up with TRBD2. The CDR3 sequence is 16 residues long. J was trimmed by 2 bases and V by 7 bases; bases with no gene match: 9. Germline assignment: CDR1 SGHTA and CDR2 FQGNSA. The CDR3 sequence: CASMPRVAGGQETQYF. Written as DNA, the CDR3 is TGTGCCAGCATGCCGCGAGTAGCGGGAGGGCAAGAGACCCAGTACTTC.

This clonotype was counted only a few times. The V gene is TRBV20-1, the J gene TRBJ1-2; D is ambiguous. CDR3 length: 13 amino acids. Germline values: CDR1 DFQATT, CDR2 SNEGSKA (reference sequence). Trimming pared 4 bases from V and 5 bases from J, leaving 14 bases between. Here the CDR3 reads CSANLQSKYGYTF. The CDR3 DNA follows: TGCAGTGCTAACTTGCAAAGCAAGTATGGCTACACCTTC.

The sample holds a few counts of this clonotype. The chain joins TRBV10-3 to TRBJ2-5; 14 bases map to TRBD2. CDR1 and CDR2 (germline): ENHRY, SYGVKD. This CDR3 region has 16 residues. Trimming cost V 6 bases and J 7 bases; bases outside gene matches: 10. This chain's CDR3 is CAIRTSGTSGSWTQYF. In DNA, the CDR3 is TGTGCCATCAGGACCTCCGGGACTAGCGGGAGTTGGACCCAGTACTTC.

This clonotype was detected only a few times. The V and J genes are TRBV4-1 and TRBJ2-7; no firm D call. The CDR3 sequence is 15 residues long. V was cut by 1 base and J by 0 bases, with 10 bases left in between. Per the germline V gene, CDR1 is MGHRA and CDR2 is YSYEKL. The CDR3 DNA sequence: TGCGCCAGCAGCCAAGCATCGCCGAGCTCCTACGAGCAGTACTTC. Amino acids: CASSQASPSSYEQYF.

In its sample, this clonotype was seen many times. The chain combines TRBV2 with TRBJ2-7; D remains ambiguous. The CDR3 extends over 12 amino acids. The germline V gene encodes CDR1 SNHLY and CDR2 FYNNEI. Deletions cut 2 bases from V and 1 base from J, with 3 bases between. CDR3: CASSEWSYEQYF. For the CDR3, the DNA is TGTGCCAGCAGTGAATGGTCCTACGAGCAGTACTTC. The full variable domain, with the rest looked up from reference TRBV2 and TRBJ2-7, is EPEVTQTPSHQVTQMGQEVILRCVPISNHLYFYWYRQILGQKVEFLVSFYNNEISEKSEIFDDQFSVERPDGSNFTLKIRSTKLEDSAMYFCASSEWSYEQYFGPGTRLTVT.